This T cell receptor beta chain was recovered during a study of early T cells in non-severe SARS-CoV-2 infection. Study-wide context: From unsorted whole blood, bulk RNA was sequenced, and the chains remained unpaired.

Researchers tagged individual cDNA molecules with unique molecular identifiers. TCRdb independently ran MiXCR on the 5' RACE reads; one entry per CDR3 protein. Seen here are about 28,000 distinct CDR3 sequences, 5% to 6.5% observed once, and the top ten hold over 0.9%. The CDR3 sequence is 14 residues long. Trimming removed 4 bases from V and 0 bases from J; junction bases left unmatched: 3. CDR1 and CDR2 (germline): SNHLY, FYNNEI. This clonotype counts as medium-sized. This chain links TRBV2 with TRBJ2-7, with 7 nucleotides matching TRBD1. This TCR came from an adult who was a healthcare worker with PCR-confirmed SARS-CoV-2 infection or an uninfected control (not recorded which). The specimen was whole blood. The CDR3 loop reads CASSVQGSSYEQYF. The CDR3 DNA reads TGTGCCAGCAGTGTACAGGGGAGCTCCTACGAGCAGTACTTC.